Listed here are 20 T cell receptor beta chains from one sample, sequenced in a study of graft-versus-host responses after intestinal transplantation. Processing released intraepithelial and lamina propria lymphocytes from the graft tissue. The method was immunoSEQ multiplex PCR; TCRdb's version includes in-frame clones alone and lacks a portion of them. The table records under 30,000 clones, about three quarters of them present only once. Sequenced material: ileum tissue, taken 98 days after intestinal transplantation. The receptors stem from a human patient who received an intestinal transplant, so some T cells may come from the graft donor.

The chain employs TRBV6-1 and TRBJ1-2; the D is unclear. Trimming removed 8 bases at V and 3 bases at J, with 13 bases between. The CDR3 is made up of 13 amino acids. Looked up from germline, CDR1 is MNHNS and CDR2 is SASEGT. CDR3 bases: TGTGCCAGCGTCGAGAGGGCCCACTATGGCTACACCTTC. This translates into CASVERAHYGYTF.

The CDR3 DNA sequence: TGTGCCAGCAGCTTAGATACGGGCGCTTCTGGCTACACCTTC. It encodes CASSLDTGASGYTF. The V gene is TRBV7-9, the J gene TRBJ1-2; D remains unclear. V shed 1 base and J shed 7 bases, with 13 bases lying between them. The germline gives CDR1 SEHNR, CDR2 FQNEAQ (reference sequence). This CDR3 comprises 14 residues.

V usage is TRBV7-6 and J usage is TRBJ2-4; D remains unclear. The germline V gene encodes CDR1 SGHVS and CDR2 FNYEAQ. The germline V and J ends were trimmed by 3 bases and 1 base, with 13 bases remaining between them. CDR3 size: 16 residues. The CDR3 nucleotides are TGTGCCAGCAGCTTTGGTTCGGCGTCGGCCAAAAACATTCAGTACTTC. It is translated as CASSFGSASAKNIQYF.

The CDR3 bases are TGTGCCAGCAGCTTGGCCTCAGGGCGGGCTAGCACAGATACGCAGTATTTT. Residues: CASSLASGRASTDTQYF. The chain couples TRBV5-6 to TRBJ2-3, with D perhaps assigned TRBD1 or TRBD2 (5 bases each). CDR1 and CDR2 (germline): SGHDT, YYEEEE. CDR3 length equals 17 residues. Trimming removed 0 bases from V and 0 bases from J, with 14 bases in between. The whole variable domain, remainder taken from reference TRBV5-6 and TRBJ2-3, is DAGVTQSPTHLIKTRGQQVTLRCSPKSGHDTVSWYQQALGQGPQFIFQYYEEEERQRGNFPDRFSGHQFPNYSSELNVNALLLGDSALYLCASSLASGRASTDTQYFGPGTRLTVL.

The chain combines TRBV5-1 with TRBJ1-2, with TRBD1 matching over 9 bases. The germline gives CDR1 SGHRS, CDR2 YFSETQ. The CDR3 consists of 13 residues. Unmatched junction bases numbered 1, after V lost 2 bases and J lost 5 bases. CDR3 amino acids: CASSLGTGYGYTF. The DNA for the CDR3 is TGCGCCAGCAGCTTAGGGACAGGGTATGGCTACACCTTC.

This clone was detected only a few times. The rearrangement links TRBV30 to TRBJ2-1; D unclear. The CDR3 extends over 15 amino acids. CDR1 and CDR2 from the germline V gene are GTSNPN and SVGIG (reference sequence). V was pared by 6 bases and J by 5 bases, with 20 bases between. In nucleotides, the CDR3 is TGTGCCTGCACGACCGAGGTGGATGGGGACAATGAGCAGTTCTTC. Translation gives CACTTEVDGDNEQFF.

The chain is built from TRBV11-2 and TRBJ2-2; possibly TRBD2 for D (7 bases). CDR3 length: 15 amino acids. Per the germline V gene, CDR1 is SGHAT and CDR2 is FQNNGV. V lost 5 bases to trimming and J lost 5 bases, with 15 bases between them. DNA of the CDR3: TGTGCCAGCAGCCGAGTTGGGGGGGCGACCGGGGAGCTGTTTTTT. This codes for CASSRVGGATGELFF.

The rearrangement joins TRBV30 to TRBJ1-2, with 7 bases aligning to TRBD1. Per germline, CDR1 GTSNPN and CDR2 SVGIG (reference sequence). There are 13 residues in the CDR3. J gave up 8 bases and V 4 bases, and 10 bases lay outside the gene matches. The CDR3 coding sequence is TGTGCCTGGACCCCGACAGGGATGGGAGGCTACACCTTC. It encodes CAWTPTGMGGYTF. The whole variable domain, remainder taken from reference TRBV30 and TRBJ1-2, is SQTIHQWPATLVQPVGSPLSLECTVEGTSNPNLYWYRQAAGRGLQLLFYSVGIGQISSEVPQNLSASRPQDRQFILSSKKLLLSDSGFYLCAWTPTGMGGYTFGSGTRLTVV.

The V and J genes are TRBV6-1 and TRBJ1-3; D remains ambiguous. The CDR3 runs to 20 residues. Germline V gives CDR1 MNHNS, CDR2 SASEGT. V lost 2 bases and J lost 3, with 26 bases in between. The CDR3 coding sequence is TGTGCCAGCAGTGAACAGTTGGGTCTTCTGTCCGGAAACTATGGAAACACCATATATTTT. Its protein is CASSEQLGLLSGNYGNTIYF.

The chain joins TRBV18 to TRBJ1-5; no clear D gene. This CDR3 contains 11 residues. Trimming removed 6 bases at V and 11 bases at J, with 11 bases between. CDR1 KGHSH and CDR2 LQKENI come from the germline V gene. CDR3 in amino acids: CASSPGGTQHF. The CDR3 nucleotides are TGTGCCAGCTCCCCTGGAGGGACCCAGCATTTT.

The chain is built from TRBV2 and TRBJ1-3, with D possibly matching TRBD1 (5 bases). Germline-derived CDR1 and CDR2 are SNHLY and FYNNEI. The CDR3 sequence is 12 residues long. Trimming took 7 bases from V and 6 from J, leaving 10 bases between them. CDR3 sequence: CASMGVKNTIYF. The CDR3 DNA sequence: TGTGCCAGCATGGGGGTGAAAAACACCATATATTTT.

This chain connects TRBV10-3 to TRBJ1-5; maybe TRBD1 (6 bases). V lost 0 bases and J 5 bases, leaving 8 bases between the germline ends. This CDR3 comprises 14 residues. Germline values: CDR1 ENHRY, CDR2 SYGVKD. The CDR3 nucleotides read TGTGCCATCAGTGAGTCGGACAGAGATCAGCCCCAGCATTTT. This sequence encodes CAISESDRDQPQHF.

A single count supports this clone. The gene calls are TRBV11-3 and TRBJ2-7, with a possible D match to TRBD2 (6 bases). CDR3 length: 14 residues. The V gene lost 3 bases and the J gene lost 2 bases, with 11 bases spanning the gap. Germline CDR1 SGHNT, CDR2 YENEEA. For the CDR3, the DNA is TGTGCCAGCAGCTTCCGGGGGTTCCCCTACGAGCAGTACTTC. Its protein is CASSFRGFPYEQYF.

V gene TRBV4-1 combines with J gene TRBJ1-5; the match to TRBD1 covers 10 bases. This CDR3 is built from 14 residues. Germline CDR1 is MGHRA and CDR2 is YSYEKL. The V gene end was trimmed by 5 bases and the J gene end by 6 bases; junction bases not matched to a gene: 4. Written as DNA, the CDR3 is TGCGCCAGCAGCTCCCGGACAGGGGGTCAGCCCCAGCATTTT. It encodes CASSSRTGGQPQHF.

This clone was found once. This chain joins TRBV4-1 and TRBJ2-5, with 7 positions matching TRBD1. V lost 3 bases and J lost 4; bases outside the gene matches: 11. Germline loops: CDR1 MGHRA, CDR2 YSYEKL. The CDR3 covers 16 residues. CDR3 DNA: TGCGCCAGCAGCCAGGCCAGGGGGTACCTTGCAGAGACCCAGTACTTC. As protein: CASSQARGYLAETQYF.

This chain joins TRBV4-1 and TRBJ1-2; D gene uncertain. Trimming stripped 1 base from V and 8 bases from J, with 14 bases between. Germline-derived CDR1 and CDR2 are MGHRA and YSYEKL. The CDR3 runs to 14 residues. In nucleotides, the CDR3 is TGCGCCAGCAGCCAAGTATGGCGACTCTCCGGCTACACCTTC. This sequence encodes CASSQVWRLSGYTF.

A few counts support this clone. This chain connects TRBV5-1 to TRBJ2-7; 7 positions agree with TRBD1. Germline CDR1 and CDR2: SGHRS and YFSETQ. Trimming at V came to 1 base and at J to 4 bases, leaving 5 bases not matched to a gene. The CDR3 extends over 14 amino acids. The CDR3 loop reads CASSLTGDHYEQYF. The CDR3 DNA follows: TGCGCCAGCAGCTTGACAGGGGATCATTACGAGCAGTACTTC.

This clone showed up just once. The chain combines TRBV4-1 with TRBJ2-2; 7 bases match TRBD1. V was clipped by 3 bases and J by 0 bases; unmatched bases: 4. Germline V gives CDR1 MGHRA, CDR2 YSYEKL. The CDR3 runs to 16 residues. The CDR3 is CASSHSQGANTGELFF. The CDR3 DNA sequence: TGCGCCAGCAGCCATTCTCAGGGGGCGAACACCGGGGAGCTGTTTTTT.

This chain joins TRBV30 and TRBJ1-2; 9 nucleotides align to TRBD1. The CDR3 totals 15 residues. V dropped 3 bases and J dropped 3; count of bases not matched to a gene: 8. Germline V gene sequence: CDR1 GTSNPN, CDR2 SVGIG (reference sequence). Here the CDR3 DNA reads TGTGCCTGGAGAGAGAGACAGGGGGTATACTATGGCTACACCTTC. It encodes CAWRERQGVYYGYTF.

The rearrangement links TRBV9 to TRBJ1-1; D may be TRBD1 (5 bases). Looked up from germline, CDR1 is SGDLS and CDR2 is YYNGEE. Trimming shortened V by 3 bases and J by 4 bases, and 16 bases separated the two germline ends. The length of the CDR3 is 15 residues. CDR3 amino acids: CASSAGGMGGTEAFF. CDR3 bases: TGTGCCAGCAGCGCGGGGGGGATGGGTGGCACTGAAGCTTTCTTT.